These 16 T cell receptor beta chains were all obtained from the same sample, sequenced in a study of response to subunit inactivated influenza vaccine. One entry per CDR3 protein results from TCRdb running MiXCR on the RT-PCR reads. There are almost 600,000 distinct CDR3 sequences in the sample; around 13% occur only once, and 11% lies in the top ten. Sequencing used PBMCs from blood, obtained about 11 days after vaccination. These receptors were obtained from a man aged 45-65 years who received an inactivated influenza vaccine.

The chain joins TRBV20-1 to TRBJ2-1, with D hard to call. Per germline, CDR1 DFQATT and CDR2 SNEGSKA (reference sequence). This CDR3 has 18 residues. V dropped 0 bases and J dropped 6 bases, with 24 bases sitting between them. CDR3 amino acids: CSARDSGRWASRVNEQFF. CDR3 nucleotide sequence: TGCAGTGCTAGAGATTCGGGTCGTTGGGCTAGTAGGGTCAATGAGCAGTTCTTC.

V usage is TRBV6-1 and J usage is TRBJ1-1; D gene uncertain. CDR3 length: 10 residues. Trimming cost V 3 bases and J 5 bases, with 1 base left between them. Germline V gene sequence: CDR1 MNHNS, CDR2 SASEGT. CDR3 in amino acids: CASSDTEAFF. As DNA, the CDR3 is TGTGCCAGCAGTGATACTGAAGCTTTCTTT.

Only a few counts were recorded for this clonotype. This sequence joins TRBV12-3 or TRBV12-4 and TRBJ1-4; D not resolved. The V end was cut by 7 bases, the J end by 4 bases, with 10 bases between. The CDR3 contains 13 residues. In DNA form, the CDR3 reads TGTGCCAGCACCTCACAAGTTAATGAAAAACTGTTTTTT. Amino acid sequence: CASTSQVNEKLFF.

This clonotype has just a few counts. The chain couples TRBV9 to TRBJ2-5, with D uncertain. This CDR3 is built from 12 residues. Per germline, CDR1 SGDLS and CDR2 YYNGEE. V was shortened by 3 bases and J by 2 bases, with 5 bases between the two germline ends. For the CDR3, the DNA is TGTGCCAGCAGCGGCATTCAAGAGACCCAGTACTTC. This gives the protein CASSGIQETQYF. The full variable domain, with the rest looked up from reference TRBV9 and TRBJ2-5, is DSGVTQTPKHLITATGQRVTLRCSPRSGDLSVYWYQQSLDQGLQFLIQYYNGEERAKGNILERFSAQQFPDLHSELNLSSLELGDSALYFCASSGIQETQYFGPGTRLLVL.

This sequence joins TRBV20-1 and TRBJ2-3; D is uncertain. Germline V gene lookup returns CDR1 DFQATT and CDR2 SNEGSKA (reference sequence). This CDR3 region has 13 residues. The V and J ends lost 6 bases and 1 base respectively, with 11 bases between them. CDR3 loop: CSARPSGTDTQYF. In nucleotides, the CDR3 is TGCAGTGCCCGACCCTCAGGCACAGATACGCAGTATTTT.

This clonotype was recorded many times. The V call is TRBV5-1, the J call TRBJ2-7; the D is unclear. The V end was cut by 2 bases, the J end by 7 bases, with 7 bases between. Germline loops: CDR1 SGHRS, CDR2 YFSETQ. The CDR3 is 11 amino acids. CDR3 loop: CASSFLGEQYF. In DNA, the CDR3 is TGCGCCAGCAGCTTCTTAGGTGAGCAGTACTTC.

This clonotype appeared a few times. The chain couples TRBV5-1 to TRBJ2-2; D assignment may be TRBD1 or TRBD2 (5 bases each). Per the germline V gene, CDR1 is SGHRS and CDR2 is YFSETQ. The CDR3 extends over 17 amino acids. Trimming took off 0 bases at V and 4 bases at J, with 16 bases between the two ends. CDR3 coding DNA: TGCGCCAGCAGCTTGGCGGGACCCCTAGTAGGCACCGGGGAGCTGTTTTTT. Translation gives CASSLAGPLVGTGELFF.

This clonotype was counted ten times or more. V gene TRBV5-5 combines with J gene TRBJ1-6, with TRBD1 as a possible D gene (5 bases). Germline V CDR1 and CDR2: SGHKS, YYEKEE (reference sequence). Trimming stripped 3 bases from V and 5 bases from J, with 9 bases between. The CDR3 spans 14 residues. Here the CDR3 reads CASSWWGNNSPLHF. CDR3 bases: TGTGCCAGCAGCTGGTGGGGGAATAATTCACCCCTCCACTTT.

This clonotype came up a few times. The CDR3 DNA reads as TGTGCCAGCAGCTTTCGGCGGGACACAAATGAGCAGTTCTTC. This sequence encodes CASSFRRDTNEQFF. The gene calls are TRBV13 and TRBJ2-1; D could derive from TRBD1 or TRBD2 (6 bases each). The length of the CDR3 is 14 residues. V was pared by 3 bases and J by 7 bases, with 13 bases between. CDR1 is PRHDT, CDR2 FYEKMQ, per germline (reference sequence).

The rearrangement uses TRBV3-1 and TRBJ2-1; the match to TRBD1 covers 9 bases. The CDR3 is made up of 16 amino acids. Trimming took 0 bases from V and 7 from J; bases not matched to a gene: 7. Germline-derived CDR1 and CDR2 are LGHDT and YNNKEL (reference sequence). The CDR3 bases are TGTGCCAGCAGCCAAGATCGGACAGGGGCCCTAAATGAGCAGTTCTTC. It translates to CASSQDRTGALNEQFF.

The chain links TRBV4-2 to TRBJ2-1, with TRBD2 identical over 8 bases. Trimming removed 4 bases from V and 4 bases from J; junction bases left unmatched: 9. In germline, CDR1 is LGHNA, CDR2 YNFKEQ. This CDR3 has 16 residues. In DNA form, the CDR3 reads TGTGCCAGCAGCCCCCGGGAAGCGGGGGAATACAATGAGCAGTTCTTC. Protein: CASSPREAGEYNEQFF.

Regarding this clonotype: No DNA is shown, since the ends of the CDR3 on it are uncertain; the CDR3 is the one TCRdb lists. The CDR3 loop is CASSTSRGSADTQYF. This chain connects TRBV7-3 to TRBJ2-3; the D segment call TRBD2 is taken from the table without a DNA check. Per germline, CDR1 SGHTA and CDR2 FQGTGA. The CDR3 is 15 amino acids in total, end residues counted.

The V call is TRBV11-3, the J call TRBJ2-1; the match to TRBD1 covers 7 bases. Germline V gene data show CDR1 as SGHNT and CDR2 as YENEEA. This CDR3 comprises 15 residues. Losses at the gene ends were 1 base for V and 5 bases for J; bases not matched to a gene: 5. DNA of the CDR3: TGTGCCAGCAGCTTAGGCAGGGGGTGGGACAATGAGCAGTTCTTC. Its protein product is CASSLGRGWDNEQFF. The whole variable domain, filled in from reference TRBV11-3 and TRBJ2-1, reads EAGVVQSPRYKIIEKKQPVAFWCNPISGHNTLYWYLQNLGQGPELLIRYENEEAVDDSQLPKDRFSAERLKGVDSTLKIQPAELGDSAVYLCASSLGRGWDNEQFFGPGTRLTVL.

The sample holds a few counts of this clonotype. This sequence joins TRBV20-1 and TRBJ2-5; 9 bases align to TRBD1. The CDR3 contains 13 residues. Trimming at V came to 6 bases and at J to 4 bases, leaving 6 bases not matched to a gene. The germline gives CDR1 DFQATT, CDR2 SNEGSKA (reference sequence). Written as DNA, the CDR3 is TGCAGTGCAACGAACAGGGGGCGAGAGACCCAGTACTTC. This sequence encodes CSATNRGRETQYF.

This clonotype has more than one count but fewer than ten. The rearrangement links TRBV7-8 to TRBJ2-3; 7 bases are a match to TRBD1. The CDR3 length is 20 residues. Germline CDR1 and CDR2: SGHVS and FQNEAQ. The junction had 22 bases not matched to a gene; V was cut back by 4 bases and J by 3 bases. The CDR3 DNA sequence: TGTGCCAGCAGCTCCCAATTTCAAGTCCGGGACAGTGGACATACAGATACGCAGTATTTT. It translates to CASSSQFQVRDSGHTDTQYF.

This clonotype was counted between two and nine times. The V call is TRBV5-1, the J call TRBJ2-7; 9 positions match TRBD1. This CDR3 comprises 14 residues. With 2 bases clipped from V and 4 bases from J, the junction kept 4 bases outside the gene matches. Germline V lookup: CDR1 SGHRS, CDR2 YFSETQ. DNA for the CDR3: TGCGCCAGCAGCTTATGGACAGGGGAGTACGAGCAGTACTTC. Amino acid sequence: CASSLWTGEYEQYF.